These 5 T cell receptor beta chains were all obtained from the same sample, sequenced in a study of T cell responses to AZD1222 COVID-19 vaccine (dated by TCRdb to about 2021). This sample's time point label indicates: baseline before first vaccination. Receptor amplification or capture employed the immunoSEQ multiplex PCR assay. What TCRdb holds here is the immuneACCESS table cut down to in-frame rearrangements. Part of the clones is not present; checked against another copy, under half of the missing clones reflect an unresolved V gene, and the others are unexplained. The sample table contains roughly 200,000 clones; only one count was recorded for 80% to 90% of them. The leading ten clones occupy 7.5% to 9.5% of the sample. Here the sequenced sample was peripheral blood, taken on day 0 of AZD1222 vaccination. The receptors stem from an adult in good health.

The table lists this clone with a count of one. The genes are TRBV5-6 and TRBJ1-1; D gene ambiguous. This CDR3 spans 14 amino acids. CDR1 and CDR2 (germline): SGHDT, YYEEEE. V was clipped by 0 bases and J by 0 bases, with 6 bases between them. The CDR3 DNA is TGTGCCAGCAGCTTGGACGTGATGAACACTGAAGCTTTCTTT. It specifies CASSLDVMNTEAFF.

The V and J genes are TRBV7-3 and TRBJ2-2; 9 nucleotides line up with TRBD1. Trimming removed 5 bases from V and 7 bases from J; junction bases left unmatched: 14. Germline V lookup: CDR1 SGHTA, CDR2 FQGTGA. This CDR3 is 17 amino acids long. The CDR3 loop is CASSLNSDRGYGGELFF. The CDR3 DNA sequence: TGTGCCAGCAGCCTAAATTCGGACAGGGGATATGGCGGGGAGCTGTTTTTT.

Of note for this clone: Other DNA sequences in the same sample also yield this CDR3. This sequence joins TRBV5-4 and TRBJ1-6; D is unclear. Germline loops: CDR1 SGHNT, CDR2 YYREEE (reference sequence). Trimming cost V 0 bases and J 7 bases, with 11 bases left between them. The CDR3 sequence is 15 residues long. CDR3 residues: CASSLARGENSPLHF. The CDR3 bases are TGTGCCAGCAGCTTGGCTCGGGGAGAAAATTCACCCCTCCACTTT.

The V gene is TRBV27, the J gene TRBJ1-1, with 10 bases identical to TRBD1. Trimming removed 4 bases from V and 5 bases from J; junction bases left unmatched: 7. The germline V gene encodes CDR1 MNHEY and CDR2 SMNVEV (reference sequence). This CDR3 comprises 15 residues. CDR3 in amino acids: CASSSEDRGGTEAFF. The CDR3 DNA is TGTGCCAGCAGTTCCGAGGACAGGGGGGGGACTGAAGCTTTCTTT.

The chain has TRBV6-5 and TRBJ2-7; 11 bases are shared with TRBD1. The CDR3 spans 16 residues. CDR1 and CDR2 (germline): MNHEY, SVGAGI. The J segment lost 7 bases and the V segment lost 3 bases, leaving 11 bases of the junction unmatched. The CDR3 DNA reads as TGTGCCAGCAGTTATGAAGCTGGACAGGGGGCACGGGAGCAGTACTTC. The encoded protein is CASSYEAGQGAREQYF.